This TCR beta chain was sequenced for a study of T cells in tumors after PD-1 blockade. The table came from immunoSEQ multiplex PCR; TCRdb's copy has only in-frame clones and leaves some out. Among just under 65,000 clones, around 67% were seen once, and the ten largest hold around 5%. From germline, CDR1 is LGHDT and CDR2 YNNKEL (reference sequence). Trimming left V 0 bases short and J 2 bases short, with 8 bases between. The CDR3 is 15 residues long. The chain joins TRBV3-1 (or the pseudogene TRBV3-2) to TRBJ1-3; weak D call: TRBD1 (5 bases). The source material was PBMCs, sampled after anti-PD-1 treatment. The receptor comes from a human donor with basal cell carcinoma. This chain's CDR3 is CASSQEGATGNTIYF. The CDR3 DNA reads as TGTGCCAGCAGCCAAGAAGGGGCCACTGGAAACACCATATATTTT.